This T cell receptor beta chain appears in the sequencing data of a study of response to subunit inactivated influenza vaccine. The study's findings and limits: Authors proposed each seasonal influenza vaccination draws in few new T cells.

The germline V gene has CDR1 LGHDT and CDR2 YNNKEL (reference sequence). The CDR3 spans 12 residues. Trimming shortened V by 7 bases and J by 2 bases, and 8 bases separated the two germline ends. TCRdb itself ran the RT-PCR reads through MiXCR, one entry per CDR3 protein. Counted here are roughly 570,000 distinct CDR3 sequences, 10% to 15% occurring once; the ten biggest clones make up roughly 13%. This clonotype was seen a handful of times. Its target is unknown. The sequence came from a man in his forties or fifties who received an inactivated influenza vaccine. V and J are TRBV3-1 and TRBJ1-2; D perhaps matches TRBD1 (6 bases). The sequences come from PBMCs from blood, collected 45 days after vaccination. CDR3 nucleotide sequence: TGTGCCAGCACCGACAGGAACTATGGCTACACCTTC. Translated: CASTDRNYGYTF. Using reference TRBV3-1 and TRBJ1-2 for the parts outside the CDR3, the full variable domain is DTAVSQTPKYLVTQMGNDKSIKCEQNLGHDTMYWYKQDSKKFLKIMFSYNNKELIINETVPNRFSPKSPDKAHLNLHINSLELGDSAVYFCASTDRNYGYTFGSGTRLTVV.